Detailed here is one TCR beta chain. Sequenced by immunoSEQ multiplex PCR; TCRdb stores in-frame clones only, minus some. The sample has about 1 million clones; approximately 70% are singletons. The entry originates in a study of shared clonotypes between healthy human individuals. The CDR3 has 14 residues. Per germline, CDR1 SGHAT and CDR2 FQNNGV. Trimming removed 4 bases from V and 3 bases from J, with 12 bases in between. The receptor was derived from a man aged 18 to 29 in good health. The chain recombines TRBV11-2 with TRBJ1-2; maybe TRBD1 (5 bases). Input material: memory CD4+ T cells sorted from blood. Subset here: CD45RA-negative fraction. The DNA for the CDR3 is TGTGCCAGCAGCTCGCTTCGGGGCGACTATGGCTACACCTTC. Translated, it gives CASSSLRGDYGYTF.